This note documents a single T cell receptor beta chain sequence. This sample is part of a study of T cells in Graves' hyperthyroidism and ophthalmopathy. The CDR3 is 16 residues long. Germline values: CDR1 LNHDA, CDR2 SQIVND (reference sequence). Trimming at V came to 10 bases and at J to 7 bases, leaving 21 bases not matched to a gene. TCR beta CDR3 region amplification was performed from RNA transcripts. With the HTBI primer set, the TCR CDR3 went through a first round of RT-PCR. TCRdb redid the calling of the multiplex PCR reads with MiXCR, one entry per CDR3 protein. The data show around 360,000 distinct CDR3 sequences, 13% to 15% seen once.

This TCR was sampled from a woman in her sixties with Graves' ophthalmopathy. Input material: blood. The rearrangement links TRBV19 to TRBJ1-2; 7 bases are shared with TRBD1. The CDR3 spells CATAGTDLLLRGGYTF. The CDR3 DNA follows: TGTGCCACCGCGGGGACAGACCTACTCTTAAGAGGTGGCTACACCTTC. Filled out from reference TRBV19 and TRBJ1-2, the complete variable domain reads DGGITQSPKYLFRKEGQNVTLSCEQNLNHDAMYWYRQDPGQGLRLIYYSQIVNDFQKGDIAEGYSVSREKKESFPLTVTSAQKNPTAFYLCATAGTDLLLRGGYTFGSGTRLTVV.